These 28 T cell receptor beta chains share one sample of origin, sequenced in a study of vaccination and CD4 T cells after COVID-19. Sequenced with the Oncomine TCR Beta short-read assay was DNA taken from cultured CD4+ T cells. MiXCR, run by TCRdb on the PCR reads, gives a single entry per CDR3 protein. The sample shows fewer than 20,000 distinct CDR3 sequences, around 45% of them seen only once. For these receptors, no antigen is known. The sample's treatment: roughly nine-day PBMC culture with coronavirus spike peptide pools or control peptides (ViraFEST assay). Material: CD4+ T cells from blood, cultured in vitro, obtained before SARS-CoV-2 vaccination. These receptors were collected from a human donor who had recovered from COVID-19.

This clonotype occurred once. CDR3 in amino acids: CASSFPPHTGELFF. DNA of the CDR3: TGTGCCAGCAGCTTCCCCCCCCACACCGGGGAGCTGTTTTTT. The V and J genes are TRBV7-2 and TRBJ2-2, with unresolved D. Germline values: CDR1 SGHTA, CDR2 FQGNSA. The CDR3 length is 14 residues. V shed 3 bases and J shed 3 bases, with 8 bases lying between them.

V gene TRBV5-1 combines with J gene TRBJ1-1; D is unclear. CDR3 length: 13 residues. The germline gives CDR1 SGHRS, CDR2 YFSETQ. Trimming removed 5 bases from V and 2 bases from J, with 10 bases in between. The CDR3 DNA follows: TGCGCCAGCAGATGGGTCGCCAACACTGAAGCTTTCTTT. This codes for CASRWVANTEAFF.

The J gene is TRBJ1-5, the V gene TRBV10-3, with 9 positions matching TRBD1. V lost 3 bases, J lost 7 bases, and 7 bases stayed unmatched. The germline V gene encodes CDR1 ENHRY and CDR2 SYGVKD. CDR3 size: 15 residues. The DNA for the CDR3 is TGTGCCATCAGTGATGGGACAGGGTCATCGCAGCCCCAGCATTTT. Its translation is CAISDGTGSSQPQHF.

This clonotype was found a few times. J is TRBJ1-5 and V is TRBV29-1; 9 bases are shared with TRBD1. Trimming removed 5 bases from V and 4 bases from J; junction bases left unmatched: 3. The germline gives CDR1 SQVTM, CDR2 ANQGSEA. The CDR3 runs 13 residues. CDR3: CSVPGQGNQPQHF. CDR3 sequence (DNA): TGCAGCGTTCCGGGACAGGGTAATCAGCCCCAGCATTTT.

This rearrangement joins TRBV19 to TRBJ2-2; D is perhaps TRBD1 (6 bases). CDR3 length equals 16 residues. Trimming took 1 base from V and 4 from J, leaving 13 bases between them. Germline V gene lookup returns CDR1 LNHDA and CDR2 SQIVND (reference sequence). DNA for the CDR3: TGTGCCAGTAGTATAGTAGCCAGGGGTGCCACCGGGGAGCTGTTTTTT. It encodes CASSIVARGATGELFF.

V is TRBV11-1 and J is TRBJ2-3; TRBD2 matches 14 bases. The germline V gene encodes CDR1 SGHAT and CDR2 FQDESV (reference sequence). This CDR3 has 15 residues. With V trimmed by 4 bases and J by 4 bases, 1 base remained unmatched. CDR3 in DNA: TGTGCCAGCAGCTGGGGACTAGCGGGGGCAGATACGCAGTATTTT. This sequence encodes CASSWGLAGADTQYF.

CDR3 residues: CASSASPRQGRSYTF. DNA of the CDR3: TGTGCCAGCAGTGCCTCTCCGAGACAGGGGCGCAGCTACACCTTC. The chain uses TRBV6-1 and TRBJ1-2, with 8 positions matching TRBD1. Germline values: CDR1 MNHNS, CDR2 SASEGT. V lost 4 bases and J lost 9; bases outside the gene matches: 13. The length of the CDR3 is 15 residues.

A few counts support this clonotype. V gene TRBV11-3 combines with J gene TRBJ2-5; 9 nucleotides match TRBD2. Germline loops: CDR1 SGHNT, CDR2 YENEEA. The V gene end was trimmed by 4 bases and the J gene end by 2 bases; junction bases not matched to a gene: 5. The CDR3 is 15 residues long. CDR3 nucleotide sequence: TGTGCCAGCAGCTCACAGACTAGCGGACAAGAGACCCAGTACTTC. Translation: CASSSQTSGQETQYF.

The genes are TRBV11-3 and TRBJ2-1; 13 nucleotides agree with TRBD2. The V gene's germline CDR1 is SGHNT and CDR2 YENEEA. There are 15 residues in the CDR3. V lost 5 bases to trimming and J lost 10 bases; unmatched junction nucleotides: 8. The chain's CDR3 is CASSDTSGGDQEQFF. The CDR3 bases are TGTGCCAGCAGCGATACTAGCGGGGGGGACCAAGAGCAGTTCTTC.

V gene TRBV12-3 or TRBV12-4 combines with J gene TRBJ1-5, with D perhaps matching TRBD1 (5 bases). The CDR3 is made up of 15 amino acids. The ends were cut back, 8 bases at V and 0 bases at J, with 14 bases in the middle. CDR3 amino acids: CASGKGSSSNQPQHF. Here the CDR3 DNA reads TGTGCCAGCGGGAAGGGGAGCAGTAGCAATCAGCCCCAGCATTTT.

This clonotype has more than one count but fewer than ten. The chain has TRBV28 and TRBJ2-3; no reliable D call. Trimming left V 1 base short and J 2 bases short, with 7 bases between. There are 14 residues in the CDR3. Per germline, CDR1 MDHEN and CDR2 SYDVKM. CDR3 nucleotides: TGTGCCAGCAGTTTATCGGCTATCACAGATACGCAGTATTTT. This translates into CASSLSAITDTQYF.

CDR3 DNA: TGTGCCAGCAGCTTAAAGGGACTAGCCGTAAGGGAGACCCAGTACTTC. It encodes CASSLKGLAVRETQYF. The V and J genes are TRBV7-9 and TRBJ2-5; 9 positions match TRBD2. Germline lookup yields CDR1 SEHNR and CDR2 FQNEAQ (reference sequence). There are 16 residues in the CDR3. The trim removed 2 bases at V and 5 bases at J, leaving 9 bases unmatched.

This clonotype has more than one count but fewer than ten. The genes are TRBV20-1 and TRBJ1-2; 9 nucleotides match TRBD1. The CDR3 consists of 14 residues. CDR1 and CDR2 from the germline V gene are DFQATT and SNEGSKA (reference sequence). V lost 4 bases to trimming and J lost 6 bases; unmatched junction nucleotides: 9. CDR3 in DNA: TGCAGTGCTATTTCTCTAGGGGACAGGGATGGCTACACCTTC. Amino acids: CSAISLGDRDGYTF.

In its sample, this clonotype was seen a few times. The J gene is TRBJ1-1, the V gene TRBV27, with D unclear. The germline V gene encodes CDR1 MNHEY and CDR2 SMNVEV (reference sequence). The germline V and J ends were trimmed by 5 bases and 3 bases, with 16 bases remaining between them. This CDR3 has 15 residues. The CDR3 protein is CASSQRVGRYTEAFF. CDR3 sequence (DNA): TGTGCCAGCAGTCAAAGGGTGGGGAGATACACTGAAGCTTTCTTT.

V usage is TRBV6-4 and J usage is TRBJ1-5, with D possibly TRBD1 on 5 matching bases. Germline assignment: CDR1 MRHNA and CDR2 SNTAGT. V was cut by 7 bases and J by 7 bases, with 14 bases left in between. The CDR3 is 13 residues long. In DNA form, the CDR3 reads TGTGCCAGCACTGGGGGGAAGGCGCAGCCCCAGCATTTT. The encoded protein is CASTGGKAQPQHF.

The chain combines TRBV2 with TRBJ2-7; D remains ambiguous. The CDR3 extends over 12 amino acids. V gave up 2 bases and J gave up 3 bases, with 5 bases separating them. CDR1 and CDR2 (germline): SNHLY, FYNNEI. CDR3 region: CASSEQVYEQYF. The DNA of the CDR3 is TGTGCCAGCAGTGAACAGGTCTACGAGCAGTACTTC.

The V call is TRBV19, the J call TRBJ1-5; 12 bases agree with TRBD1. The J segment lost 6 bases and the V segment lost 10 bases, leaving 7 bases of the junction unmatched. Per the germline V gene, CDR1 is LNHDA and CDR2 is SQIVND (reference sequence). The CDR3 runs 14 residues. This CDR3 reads CAISGTGGGQPQHF. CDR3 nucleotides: TGTGCCATTTCCGGGACAGGGGGCGGTCAGCCCCAGCATTTT.

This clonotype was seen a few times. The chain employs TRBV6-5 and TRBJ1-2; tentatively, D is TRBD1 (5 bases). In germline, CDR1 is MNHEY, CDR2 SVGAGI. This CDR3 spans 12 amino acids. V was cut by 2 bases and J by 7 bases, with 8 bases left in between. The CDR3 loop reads CASSYRGLGYTF. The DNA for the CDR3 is TGTGCCAGCAGTTACCGGGGACTTGGCTACACCTTC.

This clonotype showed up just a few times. In DNA form, the CDR3 reads TGCAGTGCTAGGGTACTAGCGAGAGGCACAGATACGCAGTATTTT. Translated: CSARVLARGTDTQYF. The V and J genes are TRBV20-1 and TRBJ2-3; TRBD2 matches 7 bases. CDR1 is DFQATT, CDR2 SNEGSKA, per germline (reference sequence). J was trimmed by 1 base and V by 3 bases; bases with no gene match: 7. The CDR3 length is 15 residues.

In DNA form, the CDR3 reads TGCAGTGCTCAACAGCCTCCGAGTAACTATGGCTACACCTTC. Translated, it gives CSAQQPPSNYGYTF. This rearrangement joins TRBV20-1 to TRBJ1-2; D is uncertain. Between the trimmed V and J ends, which lost 5 bases and 1 base, there was a span of 14 bases. In germline, CDR1 is DFQATT, CDR2 SNEGSKA (reference sequence). This CDR3 comprises 14 residues.

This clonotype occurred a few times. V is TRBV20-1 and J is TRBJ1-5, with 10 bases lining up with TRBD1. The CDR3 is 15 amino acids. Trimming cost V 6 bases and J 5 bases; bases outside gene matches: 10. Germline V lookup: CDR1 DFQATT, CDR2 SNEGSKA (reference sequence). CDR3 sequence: CSAMTGTGDYQPQHF. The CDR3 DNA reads TGCAGTGCCATGACCGGGACAGGGGATTATCAGCCCCAGCATTTT.

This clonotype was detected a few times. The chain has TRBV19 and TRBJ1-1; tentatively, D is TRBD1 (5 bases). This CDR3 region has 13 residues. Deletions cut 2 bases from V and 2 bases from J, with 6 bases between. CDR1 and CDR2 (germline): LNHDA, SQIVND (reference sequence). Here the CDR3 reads CASSIQGNTEAFF. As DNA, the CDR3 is TGTGCCAGTAGTATACAGGGTAACACTGAAGCTTTCTTT. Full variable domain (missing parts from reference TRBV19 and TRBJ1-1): DGGITQSPKYLFRKEGQNVTLSCEQNLNHDAMYWYRQDPGQGLRLIYYSQIVNDFQKGDIAEGYSVSREKKESFPLTVTSAQKNPTAFYLCASSIQGNTEAFFGQGTRLTVV.

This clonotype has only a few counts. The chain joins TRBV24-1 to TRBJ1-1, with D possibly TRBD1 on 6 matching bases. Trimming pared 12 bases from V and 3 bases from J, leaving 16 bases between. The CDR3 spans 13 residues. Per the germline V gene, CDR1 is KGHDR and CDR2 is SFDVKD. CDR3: CASYRDNYTEAFF. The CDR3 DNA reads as TGTGCCTCATACCGGGACAACTACACTGAAGCTTTCTTT.

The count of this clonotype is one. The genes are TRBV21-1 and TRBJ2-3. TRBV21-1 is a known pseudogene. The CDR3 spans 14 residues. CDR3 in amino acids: CASSVHWDTDTQYF. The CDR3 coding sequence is TGTGCCAGCAGCGTCCACTGGGACACAGATACGCAGTATTTT.

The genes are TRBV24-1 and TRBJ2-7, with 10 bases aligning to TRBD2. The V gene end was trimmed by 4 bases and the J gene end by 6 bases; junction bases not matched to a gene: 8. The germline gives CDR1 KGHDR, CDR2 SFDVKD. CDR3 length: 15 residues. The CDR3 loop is CATSESGTSVFEQYF. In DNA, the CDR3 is TGTGCCACCAGTGAATCCGGGACTAGCGTTTTCGAGCAGTACTTC.

CDR3 sequence: CASMIGEYTEAFF. The CDR3 region has the DNA TGTGCCAGCATGATAGGAGAGTACACTGAAGCTTTCTTT. V usage is TRBV6-1 and J usage is TRBJ1-1; no firm D call. V gave up 7 bases and J gave up 3 bases, with 12 bases separating them. Per germline, CDR1 MNHNS and CDR2 SASEGT. There are 13 residues in the CDR3.

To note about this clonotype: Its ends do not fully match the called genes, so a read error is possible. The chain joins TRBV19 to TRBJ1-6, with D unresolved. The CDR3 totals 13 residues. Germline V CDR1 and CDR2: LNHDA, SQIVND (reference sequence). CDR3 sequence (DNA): TGCCCTGAGCGAGGGATAGATGATTCACCCCTCCACTTT. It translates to CPERGIDDSPLHF. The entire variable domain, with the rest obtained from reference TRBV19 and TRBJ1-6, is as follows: DGGITQSPKYLFRKEGQNVTLSCEQNLNHDAMYWYRQDPGQGLRLIYYSQIVNDFQKGDIAEGYSVSREKKESFPLTVTSAQKNPTAFYLCPERGIDDSPLHFGNGTRLTVT.

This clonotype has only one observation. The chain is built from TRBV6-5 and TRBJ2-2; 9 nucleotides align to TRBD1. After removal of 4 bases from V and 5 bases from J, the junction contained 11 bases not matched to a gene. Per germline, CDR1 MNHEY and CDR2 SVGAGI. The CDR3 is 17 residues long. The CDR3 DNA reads TGTGCCAGCAGTTCCGGTCCGACAGGGGGAAGGACCGGGGAGCTGTTTTTT. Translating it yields CASSSGPTGGRTGELFF.